These 20 T cell receptor beta chains originate from one sample sequenced in a study of CD8 T cells in Susac syndrome. 0.5 to 1 ug RNA was reverse transcribed with random hexamers. From the immunoSEQ multiplex PCR reads, TCRdb called clonotypes with MiXCR, one entry per CDR3 protein. The profile shows some 250,000 distinct CDR3 sequences, 90% to 97% of them singletons. Sequencing was performed on CD4+ T cells from PBMCs. These receptors all come from a human donor with Susac syndrome.

J is TRBJ2-3 and V is TRBV20-1; D is uncertain. Looked up from germline, CDR1 is DFQATT and CDR2 is SNEGSKA (reference sequence). V was shortened by 3 bases and J by 2 bases, with 9 bases between the two germline ends. This CDR3 region has 13 residues. This CDR3 is CSASSVYTDTQYF. Here the CDR3 DNA reads TGCAGTGCTAGTTCGGTTTACACAGATACGCAGTATTTT.

The CDR3 protein is CASSLLQPAKNIQYF. In nucleotides, the CDR3 is TGTGCCAGCAGTTTACTCCAGCCAGCCAAAAACATTCAGTACTTC. J is TRBJ2-4 and V is TRBV28; D gene unclear. Trimming removed 2 bases from V and 0 bases from J, with 8 bases in between. Germline CDR1 and CDR2: MDHEN and SYDVKM. The CDR3 is 15 amino acids.

V usage is TRBV12-3 or TRBV12-4 and J usage is TRBJ2-1, with 15 nucleotides matching TRBD2. The junction had 8 bases not matched to a gene; V was cut back by 5 bases and J by 6 bases. The CDR3 totals 17 residues. The CDR3 coding sequence is TGTGCCAGCAGTGACCGGACTAGCGGGAGGGACATCAATGAGCAGTTCTTC. Its translation is CASSDRTSGRDINEQFF.

The chain joins TRBV7-3 to TRBJ1-1; a weak D match, TRBD1 (6 bases). This CDR3 spans 14 amino acids. The germline CDR1 and CDR2 sequences are SGHTA and FQGTGA. V lost 5 bases to trimming and J lost 3 bases, with 13 bases between them. In DNA form, the CDR3 reads TGTGCCAGCAGCGAGACAGGATTGGACACTGAAGCTTTCTTT. The encoded protein is CASSETGLDTEAFF.

This chain links TRBV29-1 with TRBJ2-5; D is unresolved. This CDR3 comprises 12 residues. V was pared by 6 bases and J by 1 base, with 9 bases between. In germline, CDR1 is SQVTM, CDR2 ANQGSEA. DNA for the CDR3: TGCAGCGTCCTGGAACTCCAAGAGACCCAGTACTTC. It specifies CSVLELQETQYF.

The DNA for the CDR3 is TGTGCCACCCAAGCGGGCCAGAATGAGCAGTTCTTC. Translated: CATQAGQNEQFF. V gene TRBV24-1 combines with J gene TRBJ2-1, with D possibly being TRBD2 (6 bases). V shed 9 bases and J shed 7 bases, with 12 bases lying between them. The CDR3 covers 12 residues. Germline V gene lookup returns CDR1 KGHDR and CDR2 SFDVKD.

This clonotype appeared a single time. J is TRBJ2-1 and V is TRBV30, with TRBD2 as a possible D gene (5 bases). Trimming pared 3 bases from V and 8 bases from J, leaving 11 bases between. Germline CDR1 is GTSNPN and CDR2 is SVGIG (reference sequence). The CDR3 is 12 residues long. CDR3 region: CAWRLGGHEQFF. The DNA for the CDR3 is TGTGCCTGGAGGCTTGGAGGACATGAGCAGTTCTTC. Combining the CDR3 with reference TRBV30 and TRBJ2-1 gives the whole variable domain SQTIHQWPATLVQPVGSPLSLECTVEGTSNPNLYWYRQAAGRGLQLLFYSVGIGQISSEVPQNLSASRPQDRQFILSSKKLLLSDSGFYLCAWRLGGHEQFFGPGTRLTVL.

This chain joins TRBV15 and TRBJ2-5; D perhaps matches TRBD2 (5 bases). Trimming stripped 3 bases from V and 2 bases from J, with 13 bases between. The CDR3 totals 15 residues. The V gene's germline CDR1 is LNHNV and CDR2 YYDKDF (reference sequence). CDR3 nucleotide sequence: TGTGCCACCAGCAGGGGAGATTGGCAGCAAGAGACCCAGTACTTC. Amino acid sequence: CATSRGDWQQETQYF. Looking up the rest from reference TRBV15 and TRBJ2-5 gives the full variable domain: DAMVIQNPRYQVTQFGKPVTLSCSQTLNHNVMYWYQQKSSQAPKLLFHYYDKDFNNEADTPDNFQSRRPNTSFCFLDIRSPGLGDTAMYLCATSRGDWQQETQYFGPGTRLLVL.

The chain couples TRBV12-3 or TRBV12-4 to TRBJ1-5; D perhaps matches TRBD1 (5 bases). The CDR3 has 13 amino acids. The V end lost 4 bases, the J end lost 9 bases, and 13 bases lay between the germline ends. The CDR3 DNA follows: TGTGCCAGCAGTTGGGGCCCACGGGCGCCCCAGCATTTT. It is translated as CASSWGPRAPQHF.

The chain uses TRBV7-3 and TRBJ2-2; TRBD2 might be the D (6 bases). V dropped 5 bases and J dropped 0 bases, with 13 bases sitting between them. CDR3 length: 16 amino acids. Germline lookup yields CDR1 SGHTA and CDR2 FQGTGA. The CDR3 sequence is CASSQRGGANTGELFF. The CDR3 nucleotides read TGTGCCAGCAGCCAAAGGGGCGGGGCGAACACCGGGGAGCTGTTTTTT.

This clonotype has a single count. The V call is TRBV18, the J call TRBJ1-1; D not resolved. Trimming took 3 bases from V and 1 from J, leaving 9 bases between them. Germline V gene sequence: CDR1 KGHSH, CDR2 LQKENI. This CDR3 is built from 14 residues. The CDR3 nucleotides read TGTGCCAGCTCACCGTATCAGGAGAACACTGAAGCTTTCTTT. This sequence encodes CASSPYQENTEAFF.

This chain links TRBV20-1 with TRBJ2-1; 12 positions match TRBD2. The V and J ends lost 1 base and 3 bases, in that order; junction bases with no gene match: 4. The CDR3 has 16 amino acids. Germline CDR1 and CDR2: DFQATT and SNEGSKA (reference sequence). Here the CDR3 reads CSARAILAGGYNEQFF. DNA of the CDR3: TGCAGTGCTAGAGCCATACTAGCGGGAGGCTACAATGAGCAGTTCTTC.

The V gene is TRBV10-3, the J gene TRBJ2-1; D is uncertain. Germline lookup yields CDR1 ENHRY and CDR2 SYGVKD. V was trimmed by 7 bases and J by 4 bases, leaving 8 bases between them. The CDR3 contains 12 residues. The CDR3 is CAINDGYNEQFF. CDR3 DNA: TGTGCCATCAACGACGGTTACAATGAGCAGTTCTTC.

V gene TRBV21-1 combines with J gene TRBJ2-5; TRBD2, the D gene given by the table, was not confirmed from the DNA. TRBV21-1 is assigned pseudogene status. The CDR3 has 15 amino acids. This CDR3 is CASSKGVLAGETQYF. CDR3 DNA sequence: TGTGCCAGCAGCAAAGGGGTACTAGCGGGAGAGACCCAGTACTTC.

The chain has TRBV28 and TRBJ2-7; D gene ambiguous. CDR1 is MDHEN and CDR2 is SYDVKM in the germline V gene. V gave up 7 bases and J gave up 6 bases, with 16 bases separating them. The CDR3 extends over 13 amino acids. The CDR3 spells CASTPDLVGEQYF. The CDR3, as DNA: TGTGCCAGCACTCCGGACCTAGTAGGCGAGCAGTACTTC.

This clonotype appeared once. This chain connects TRBV20-1 to TRBJ2-1, with TRBD2 as a possible D gene (5 bases). The CDR3 has 15 residues. Germline V gene data show CDR1 as DFQATT and CDR2 as SNEGSKA (reference sequence). Trimming left V 1 base short and J 0 bases short, with 10 bases between. CDR3 DNA sequence: TGCAGTGCTAGAGGGCCAGCGGCCTCCTACAATGAGCAGTTCTTC. Protein: CSARGPAASYNEQFF.

The chain has TRBV18 and TRBJ1-1, with D hard to call. Germline CDR1 KGHSH, CDR2 LQKENI. The CDR3 covers 12 residues. Trimming cost V 3 bases and J 4 bases, with 6 bases left between them. The CDR3 bases are TGTGCCAGCTCACCCATCCGCACTGAAGCTTTCTTT. The encoded protein is CASSPIRTEAFF.

This clonotype has just one count. The chain uses TRBV2 and TRBJ2-3; 7 bases align to TRBD2. The CDR3 loop spans 13 amino acids. The trim removed 6 bases at V and 2 bases at J, leaving 2 bases unmatched. Germline V gene sequence: CDR1 SNHLY, CDR2 FYNNEI. CDR3 protein: CASRAGDTDTQYF. As DNA, the CDR3 is TGTGCCAGCAGGGCGGGAGACACAGATACGCAGTATTTT. The full variable domain, with the rest looked up from reference TRBV2 and TRBJ2-3, is EPEVTQTPSHQVTQMGQEVILRCVPISNHLYFYWYRQILGQKVEFLVSFYNNEISEKSEIFDDQFSVERPDGSNFTLKIRSTKLEDSAMYFCASRAGDTDTQYFGPGTRLTVL.

The chain recombines TRBV18 with TRBJ2-5; 8 nucleotides line up with TRBD2. This CDR3 has 14 amino acids. Germline lookup yields CDR1 KGHSH and CDR2 LQKENI. V shed 2 bases, J shed 5 bases, and the junction held 4 bases outside the gene matches. CDR3 sequence reads: CASSPNPGGETQYF. CDR3 coding DNA: TGTGCCAGCTCACCAAATCCGGGAGGGGAGACCCAGTACTTC. The variable domain in full, completed from reference TRBV18 and TRBJ2-5, reads NAGVMQNPRHLVRRRGQEARLRCSPMKGHSHVYWYRQLPEEGLKFMVYLQKENIIDESGMPKERFSAEFPKEGPSILRIQQVVRGDSAAYFCASSPNPGGETQYFGPGTRLLVL.

This rearrangement joins TRBV20-1 to TRBJ2-3; D not resolved. The V gene lost 3 bases and the J gene lost 2 bases, with 9 bases spanning the gap. Per germline, CDR1 DFQATT and CDR2 SNEGSKA (reference sequence). This CDR3 region has 13 residues. CDR3 region: CSASVSTTDTQYF. Written as DNA, the CDR3 is TGCAGTGCTAGTGTTAGCACCACAGATACGCAGTATTTT.